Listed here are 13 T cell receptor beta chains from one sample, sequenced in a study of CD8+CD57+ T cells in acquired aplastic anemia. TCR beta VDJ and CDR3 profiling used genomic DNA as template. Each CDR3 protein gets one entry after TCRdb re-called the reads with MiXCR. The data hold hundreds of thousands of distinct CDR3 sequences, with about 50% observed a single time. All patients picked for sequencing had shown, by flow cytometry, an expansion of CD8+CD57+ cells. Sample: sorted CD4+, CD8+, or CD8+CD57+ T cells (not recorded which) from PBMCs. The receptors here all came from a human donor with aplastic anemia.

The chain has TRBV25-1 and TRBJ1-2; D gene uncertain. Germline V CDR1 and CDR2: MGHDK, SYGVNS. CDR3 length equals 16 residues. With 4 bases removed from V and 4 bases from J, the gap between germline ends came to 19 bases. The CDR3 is CASSAWTLQTSYGYTF. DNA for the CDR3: TGTGCCAGCAGTGCTTGGACCTTACAGACATCCTATGGCTACACCTTC.

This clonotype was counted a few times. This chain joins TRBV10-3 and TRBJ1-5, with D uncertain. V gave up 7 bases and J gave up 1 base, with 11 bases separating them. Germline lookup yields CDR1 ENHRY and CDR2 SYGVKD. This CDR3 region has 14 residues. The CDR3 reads CAITGPPSNQPQHF. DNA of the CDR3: TGTGCCATCACCGGACCTCCGAGCAATCAGCCCCAGCATTTT.

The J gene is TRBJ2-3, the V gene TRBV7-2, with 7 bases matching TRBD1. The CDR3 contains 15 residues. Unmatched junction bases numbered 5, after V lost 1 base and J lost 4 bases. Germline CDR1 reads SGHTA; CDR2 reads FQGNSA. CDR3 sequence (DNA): TGTGCCAGCAGCTTAGGGGATGACAGGGCAGATACGCAGTATTTT. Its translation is CASSLGDDRADTQYF.

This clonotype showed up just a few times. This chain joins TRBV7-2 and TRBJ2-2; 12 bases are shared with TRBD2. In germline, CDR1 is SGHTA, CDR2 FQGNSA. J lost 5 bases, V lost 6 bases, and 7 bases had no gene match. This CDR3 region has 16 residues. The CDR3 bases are TGTGCCAGCAGGGACCTAGCGGGGGGGCCGACCGGGGAGCTGTTTTTT. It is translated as CASRDLAGGPTGELFF.

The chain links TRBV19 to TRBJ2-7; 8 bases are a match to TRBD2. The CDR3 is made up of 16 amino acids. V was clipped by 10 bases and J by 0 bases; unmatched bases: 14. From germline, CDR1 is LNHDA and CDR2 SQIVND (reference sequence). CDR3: CATQPSGGHFSYEQYF. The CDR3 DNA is TGTGCCACTCAACCAAGCGGGGGTCACTTCTCCTACGAGCAGTACTTC.

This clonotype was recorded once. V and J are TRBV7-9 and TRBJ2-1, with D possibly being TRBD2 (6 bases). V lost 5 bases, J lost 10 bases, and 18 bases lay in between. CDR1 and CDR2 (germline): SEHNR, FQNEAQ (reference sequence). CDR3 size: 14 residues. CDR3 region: CASSPGLPEREQFF. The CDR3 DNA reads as TGTGCCAGCAGCCCGGGACTCCCCGAGAGAGAGCAGTTCTTC.

In nucleotides, the CDR3 is TGTGCCAGCAGCGTGTCGGGAGTGGACTCACCCCTCCACTTT. It specifies CASSVSGVDSPLHF. The chain joins TRBV9 to TRBJ1-6, with D uncertain. The V end was cut by 2 bases, the J end by 10 bases, with 13 bases between. CDR1 is SGDLS, CDR2 YYNGEE, per germline. This CDR3 spans 14 amino acids.

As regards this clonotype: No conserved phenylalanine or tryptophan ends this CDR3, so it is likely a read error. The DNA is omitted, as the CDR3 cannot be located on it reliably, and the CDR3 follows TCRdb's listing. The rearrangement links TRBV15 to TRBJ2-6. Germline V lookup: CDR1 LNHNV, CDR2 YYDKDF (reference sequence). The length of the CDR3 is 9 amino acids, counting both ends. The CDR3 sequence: CATSRDTSI.

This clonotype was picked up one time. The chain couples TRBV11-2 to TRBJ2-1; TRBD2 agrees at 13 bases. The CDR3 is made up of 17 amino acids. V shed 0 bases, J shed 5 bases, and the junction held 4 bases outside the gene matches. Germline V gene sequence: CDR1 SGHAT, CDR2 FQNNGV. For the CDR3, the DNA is TGTGCCAGCAGCTTAGACTCGGGACTAGCGGGGAACAATGAGCAGTTCTTC. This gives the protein CASSLDSGLAGNNEQFF. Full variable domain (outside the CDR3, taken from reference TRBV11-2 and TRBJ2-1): EAGVAQSPRYKIIEKRQSVAFWCNPISGHATLYWYQQILGQGPKLLIQFQNNGVVDDSQLPKDRFSAERLKGVDSTLKIQPAKLEDSAVYLCASSLDSGLAGNNEQFFGPGTRLTVL.

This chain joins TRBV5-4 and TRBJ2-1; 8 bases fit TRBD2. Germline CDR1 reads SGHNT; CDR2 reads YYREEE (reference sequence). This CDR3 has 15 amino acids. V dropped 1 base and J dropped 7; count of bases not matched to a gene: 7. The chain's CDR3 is CASSLSLAADNEQFF. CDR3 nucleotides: TGTGCCAGCAGCTTGTCACTAGCGGCCGATAATGAGCAGTTCTTC.

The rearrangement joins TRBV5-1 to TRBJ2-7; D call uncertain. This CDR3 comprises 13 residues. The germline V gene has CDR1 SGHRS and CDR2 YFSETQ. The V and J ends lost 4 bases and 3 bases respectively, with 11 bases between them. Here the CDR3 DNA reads TGCGCCAGCAGCACCGACGGCCTCTACGAGCAGTACTTC. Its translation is CASSTDGLYEQYF.

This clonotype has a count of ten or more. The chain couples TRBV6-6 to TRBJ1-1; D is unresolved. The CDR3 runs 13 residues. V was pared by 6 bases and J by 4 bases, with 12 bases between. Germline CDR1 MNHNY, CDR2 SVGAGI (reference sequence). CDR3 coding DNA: TGTGCCAGCAGCACGAGGTCAGCCACTGAAGCTTTCTTT. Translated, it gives CASSTRSATEAFF.

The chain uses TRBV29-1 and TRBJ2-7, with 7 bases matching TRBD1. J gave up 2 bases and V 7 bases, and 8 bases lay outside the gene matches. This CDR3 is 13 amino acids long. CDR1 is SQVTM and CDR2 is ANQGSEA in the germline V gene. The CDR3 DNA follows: TGCAGCGCTACCGGGACAGCAACCTACGAGCAGTACTTC. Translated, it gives CSATGTATYEQYF.